This T cell receptor (beta chain) was sequenced during a study of blood T cell repertoires in COVID-19. Per the original methods: Nucleated cell number was recorded as an estimate derived from reference gene primer amplification. The data were produced by immunoSEQ multiplex PCR, yet TCRdb's version contains in-frame clones alone and is incomplete. V and J calls and clone size come straight from that table; D and trimming were deduced from the DNA. The sample lists under 50,000 clones; around nine tenths were seen once. In this sample, this clone turned up a few times. The V end was cut by 4 bases, the J end by 3 bases, with 19 bases between. This CDR3 has 17 amino acids. Germline assignment: CDR1 SGHRS and CDR2 YFSETQ.

This rearrangement joins TRBV5-1 to TRBJ1-4, with D perhaps matching TRBD1 (6 bases). Source material: peripheral blood. This receptor was identified in a woman between 40 and 50 years old with acute or convalescent COVID-19. Written as DNA, the CDR3 is TGCGCCAGCAGCCCGGCCGGGGGGGCGCAGGCTAATGAAAAACTGTTTTTT. Encoded protein: CASSPAGGAQANEKLFF.